The clone carrying this T cell receptor (beta chain) was picked up many times. Its antigen is unknown. For TCRbeta, the library was prepared with unique molecular identifiers. Each CDR3 protein gets one entry after TCRdb re-called the PCR reads with MiXCR. The sample shows about 200,000 distinct CDR3 sequences, approximately 7% of them seen only once. The entry originates in a study of T-cell reconstitution after alpha-beta-depleted transplantation in children. The study's findings and limits: Some patients' high day-60 TCRbeta diversity was traced to surviving recipient T cells and thymic progenitors. Alpha-beta T cells about two months after transplant reportedly derived from several hundred expanded graft clones. Fresh T-cell production supplied most of the T-cell counts and diversity seen one year after transplant.

The TCR was taken from a boy aged 2 to 10 with acute lymphoblastic leukemia, due to receive a stem cell transplant. The sample consisted of PBMCs, taken before TCRalphabeta/CD19-depleted stem cell transplant.

For the CDR3, the DNA is TGCGCCAGCAGCTCCCATGGGGACAGGAGCAATGAAAAACTGTTTTTT. Protein sequence: CASSSHGDRSNEKLFF. This sequence joins TRBV4-3 and TRBJ1-4; the match to TRBD1 covers 8 bases. The CDR3 loop spans 16 amino acids. Trimming at V came to 5 bases and at J to 5 bases, leaving 10 bases not matched to a gene. Germline CDR1 is LGHNA and CDR2 is YSLEER.